These T cell receptor beta chains were read from a single sample in a study of post-analysis software for immune sequencing data. TCRdb independently ran MiXCR on the PCR reads; one entry per CDR3 protein. The table has hundreds of thousands of distinct CDR3 sequences, 39% seen once; the top ten hold approximately 7.6%. The sample taken for sequencing was blood. The receptors shown here come from a girl aged 2 to 10 with multiple sclerosis. CDR3s include the opening cysteine and the closing phenylalanine or tryptophan. A D gene is named only where the DNA matches it firmly. The listing skips clone size in some rows; elsewhere it reads once, few, many or a size class.

CDR3aa	CDR3nt	j_gene	d_gene	v_gene	abundance
CASSSRQGLNNEQFF	TGTGCCAGCAGTTCCCGACAGGGACTCAACAATGAGCAGTTCTTC	TRBJ2-1	-	TRBV12-3/TRBV12-4	few
CASSLGRGGYQEAYEQYF	TGTGCCAGCAGTTTAGGCCGAGGTGGCTACCAGGAAGCCTACGAGCAGTACTTC	TRBJ2-7	-	TRBV28	-
CSVEAFSGRTYEQYF	TGCAGCGTTGAGGCCTTCAGCGGGAGGACCTACGAGCAGTACTTC	TRBJ2-7	TRBD2	TRBV29-1	few
CASSKDRVQYGYTF	TGTGCCAGCAGCAAGGACAGGGTCCAGTATGGCTACACCTTC	TRBJ1-2	-	TRBV21-1	few
CASSPTRNYGYTF	TGTGCCAGCAGTCCTACTCGGAACTATGGCTACACCTTC	TRBJ1-2	-	TRBV27	-
CSAREDRYSYEQYF	TGCAGTGCTAGAGAAGACAGATACTCCTACGAGCAGTACTTC	TRBJ2-7	-	TRBV20-1	few
CASSEMFVSGDLIYNEQFF	TGTGCCAGCAGTGAAATGTTCGTATCAGGGGATCTAATCTACAATGAGCAGTTCTTC	TRBJ2-1	-	TRBV6-1	few
CSANRGVAEAFF	TGCAGTGCTAACAGGGGTGTCGCTGAAGCTTTCTTT	TRBJ1-1	TRBD1	TRBV20-1	-
CASSLASGTLYEQYF	TGCGCCAGCAGCTTGGCCTCAGGGACCCTCTACGAGCAGTACTTC	TRBJ2-7	-	TRBV5-1	-
CASSSFGWGLSKNSNQPQHF	TGTGCCAGCAGTTCTTTCGGGTGGGGATTGAGTAAAAATAGCAATCAGCCCCAGCATTTT	TRBJ1-5	-	TRBV28	-
CATSPRQGGQETQYF	TGTGCCACCAGTCCCCGACAGGGAGGGCAAGAGACCCAGTACTTC	TRBJ2-5	-	TRBV15	few
CASSHPNYEQYF	TGTGCCAGCAGTCACCCAAACTACGAGCAGTACTTC	TRBJ2-7	-	TRBV25-1	-
CASSEGLALQETQYF	TGTGCCAGCAGTGAGGGACTAGCGCTCCAAGAGACCCAGTACTTC	TRBJ2-5	TRBD2	TRBV25-1	-
CASSPPLGQALGTDTQYF	TGTGCCAGCAGCCCACCGCTCGGACAGGCGCTTGGCACAGATACGCAGTATTTT	TRBJ2-3	TRBD1	TRBV7-9	few
CAISEGGYGYTF	TGTGCCATCAGTGAAGGGGGCTATGGCTACACCTTC	TRBJ1-2	-	TRBV10-3	-
CASSHEGTGPYNEQFF	TGTGCCAGCAGCCATGAAGGGACAGGGCCCTACAATGAGCAGTTCTTC	TRBJ2-1	TRBD1	TRBV11-2	-
CASSQARDSRANEKLFF	TGCGCCAGCAGCCAAGCGAGAGACTCGAGGGCTAATGAAAAACTGTTTTTT	TRBJ1-4	-	TRBV4-1	-
CASSLGSGGRGDTQYF	TGTGCCAGCAGTTTGGGGAGCGGGGGGCGAGGAGATACGCAGTATTTT	TRBJ2-3	TRBD2	TRBV28	-
CASRDVAVQETQYF	TGTGCCAGCAGAGACGTAGCGGTTCAAGAGACCCAGTACTTC	TRBJ2-5	-	TRBV6-6	-
CASSLNTGEQFF	TGCGCCAGCAGCTTAAACACGGGTGAGCAGTTCTTC	TRBJ2-1	-	TRBV5-1	-
CASSSQVQETQYF	TGTGCCAGCAGCTCCCAGGTACAAGAGACCCAGTACTTC	TRBJ2-5	-	TRBV11-2	-
CSVDDRGGHEQYF	TGCAGCGTGGACGACAGGGGGGGCCACGAGCAGTACTTC	TRBJ2-7	TRBD1	TRBV29-1	few
CASSLALHPSQETQYF	TGTGCCAGCAGCTTAGCTCTACATCCTTCCCAAGAGACCCAGTACTTC	TRBJ2-5	-	TRBV7-9	-
CASSHRETSSYEQYF	TGTGCCAGCAGCCATCGAGAGACGAGCTCCTACGAGCAGTACTTC	TRBJ2-7	-	TRBV13	-